The entry below gives a single T cell receptor beta chain sequence along with its context. TCRdb's table, derived via immunoSEQ multiplex PCR, lists solely in-frame clones and lacks some. Of around 300,000 clones in the sample, approximately 86% were seen once. This specimen comes from a study of blood T cell repertoires in COVID-19. The clonotype originates from a woman between 25 and 40 years old who had recovered from COVID-19. What was sequenced was peripheral blood.

As DNA, the CDR3 is TGTGCCGGCGCTAAGGACAGCCACGAGCAGTACTTC. Protein sequence: CAGAKDSHEQYF. The chain combines TRBV2 with TRBJ2-7, with a tentative D call TRBD1 (6 bases). The CDR3 totals 12 residues. Trimming took 11 bases from V and 5 from J, leaving 16 bases between them. The germline CDR1 and CDR2 sequences are SNHLY and FYNNEI.